Shown below are 21 T cell receptor beta chains from a single sample sequenced in a study of radiotherapy plus CTLA-4 blockade in lung cancer. Only in-frame clones appear in the TCRdb table, and some are missing; sequencing was by immunoSEQ multiplex PCR. This sample has about 30,000 clones; around three quarters occur once, and the top ten carry over 15%. The material sequenced was peripheral blood, taken from a patient treated with radiotherapy plus ipilimumab. Source of these receptors: a human donor with non-small cell lung cancer that progressed on radiotherapy plus ipilimumab.

The V call is TRBV4-1, the J call TRBJ2-3; TRBD2 is a possible D gene (5 bases). This CDR3 is 12 amino acids long. Trimming took off 4 bases at V and 8 bases at J, with 10 bases between the two ends. Germline-derived CDR1 and CDR2 are MGHRA and YSYEKL. CDR3 sequence reads: CASSLSTSTQYF. DNA for the CDR3: TGCGCCAGCAGCCTAAGCACTAGTACGCAGTATTTT.

This chain connects TRBV7-6 to TRBJ2-1, with D possibly matching TRBD2 (5 bases). The CDR3 has 15 residues. The V gene's germline CDR1 is SGHVS and CDR2 FNYEAQ. Trimming took off 4 bases at V and 2 bases at J, with 12 bases between the two ends. CDR3 in DNA: TGTGCCAGCAGCTGGGCCCCCGGGACCTACAATGAGCAGTTCTTC. Translating gives CASSWAPGTYNEQFF.

This clone was seen a single time. CDR3 sequence: CASSLIRSAGGAEQFF. The CDR3 nucleotides are TGTGCCAGCAGCTTAATTCGGTCAGCGGGAGGGGCTGAGCAGTTCTTC. The chain links TRBV11-2 to TRBJ2-1; 10 positions agree with TRBD2. The CDR3 contains 16 residues. Germline-derived CDR1 and CDR2 are SGHAT and FQNNGV. Trimming cost V 2 bases and J 9 bases; bases outside gene matches: 10.

The rearrangement links TRBV5-1 to TRBJ1-1; D might be TRBD1 (6 bases). The CDR3 sequence is 15 residues long. Germline CDR1 SGHRS, CDR2 YFSETQ. V lost 0 bases and J lost 5, with 14 bases in between. The CDR3 protein is CASSLGHRARTEAFF. The CDR3 DNA reads TGCGCCAGCAGCTTGGGCCACAGGGCGAGAACTGAAGCTTTCTTT.

The J gene is TRBJ2-5, the V gene TRBV2; TRBD1 aligns across 11 bases. Per the germline V gene, CDR1 is SNHLY and CDR2 is FYNNEI. Trimming at V came to 7 bases and at J to 5 bases, leaving 9 bases not matched to a gene. This CDR3 has 15 amino acids. The CDR3 reads CASTRGQGVLETQYF. The CDR3, as DNA: TGTGCCAGCACCCGGGGACAGGGGGTACTGGAGACCCAGTACTTC.

The genes are TRBV5-5 and TRBJ1-5; D is possibly TRBD1 (6 bases). V shed 4 bases and J shed 6 bases, with 17 bases lying between them. CDR1 and CDR2 (germline): SGHKS, YYEKEE (reference sequence). CDR3 length: 15 residues. For the CDR3, the DNA is TGTGCCAGCAGCATGGCGGGGGGCCTGGGTCAGCCCCAGCATTTT. This translates into CASSMAGGLGQPQHF.

The genes are TRBV29-1 and TRBJ1-1, with TRBD1 as a possible D gene (5 bases). Deletions cut 4 bases from V and 7 bases from J, with 13 bases between. This CDR3 is built from 12 residues. Looked up from germline, CDR1 is SQVTM and CDR2 is ANQGSEA. The CDR3 region is CSVGGGGLEAFF. The CDR3 DNA sequence: TGCAGCGTTGGGGGTGGGGGACTTGAAGCTTTCTTT.

This clone came up once. J is TRBJ2-3 and V is TRBV4-3; the D is unclear. Trimming cost V 1 base and J 4 bases, with 12 bases left between them. The germline V gene encodes CDR1 LGHNA and CDR2 YSLEER. The length of the CDR3 is 15 residues. The CDR3 is CASSQGPLFSDTQYF. CDR3 coding DNA: TGCGCCAGCAGCCAAGGGCCGTTATTCTCAGATACGCAGTATTTT.

This clone has only a few counts. CDR3 coding DNA: TGTGCCAGCAGCCTGCGGATGAACACTGAAGCTTTCTTT. This sequence encodes CASSLRMNTEAFF. The chain carries TRBV6-5 and TRBJ1-1, with D hard to call. With 6 bases removed from V and 0 bases from J, the gap between germline ends came to 8 bases. There are 13 residues in the CDR3. In germline, CDR1 is MNHEY, CDR2 SVGAGI.

The rearrangement joins TRBV6-1 to TRBJ1-1; tentatively, D is TRBD1 (5 bases). The CDR3 consists of 15 residues. The V end lost 6 bases, the J end lost 0 bases, and 14 bases lay between the germline ends. Germline CDR1 and CDR2: MNHNS and SASEGT. CDR3 protein: CASSAAGALNTEAFF. The CDR3, as DNA: TGTGCCAGCAGCGCAGCCGGGGCGTTGAACACTGAAGCTTTCTTT.

This chain joins TRBV6-5 and TRBJ2-7; D unclear. Germline V gene lookup returns CDR1 MNHEY and CDR2 SVGAGI. The CDR3 loop spans 16 amino acids. Trimming took off 0 bases at V and 7 bases at J, with 19 bases between the two ends. In nucleotides, the CDR3 is TGTGCCAGCAGTTACTCGTATCCGGGCCTTGGTTTGGAGCAGTACTTC. It translates to CASSYSYPGLGLEQYF.

The chain uses TRBV9 and TRBJ2-5; tentative D call: TRBD2 (5 bases). The CDR3 loop spans 14 amino acids. V lost 3 bases and J lost 5, with 14 bases in between. Germline assignment: CDR1 SGDLS and CDR2 YYNGEE. The CDR3 loop is CASSAGVPRETQYF. The CDR3 DNA reads TGTGCCAGCAGCGCCGGGGTCCCAAGGGAGACCCAGTACTTC.

As to this clone: Other nucleotide sequences in the sample specify the same CDR3. V usage is TRBV10-3 and J usage is TRBJ1-2; D may be TRBD1 (6 bases). The ends were cut back, 6 bases at V and 7 bases at J, with 30 bases in the middle. Germline CDR1 reads ENHRY; CDR2 reads SYGVKD. The CDR3 extends over 18 amino acids. The CDR3 region has the DNA TGTGCCATCAGCCCGACGTCCGGCTGGTCACGGCAGGGGTTTGGCTACACCTTC. It is translated as CAISPTSGWSRQGFGYTF.

The J gene is TRBJ2-6, the V gene TRBV28; TRBD2 agrees at 8 bases. Germline V CDR1 and CDR2: MDHEN, SYDVKM. V lost 6 bases to trimming and J lost 2 bases; unmatched junction nucleotides: 12. This CDR3 has 18 residues. The CDR3 nucleotides read TGTGCCAGCAGAGGAACACCGGGACTAGGGACTGGGGCCAACGTCCTGACTTTC. This codes for CASRGTPGLGTGANVLTF.

The chain recombines TRBV6-5 with TRBJ2-1; unclear D gene. Looked up from germline, CDR1 is MNHEY and CDR2 is SVGAGI. The V gene lost 0 bases and the J gene lost 8 bases, with 14 bases spanning the gap. This CDR3 has 15 residues. CDR3: CASSYSIAAGDEQFF. The DNA of the CDR3 is TGTGCCAGCAGTTACTCAATCGCAGCAGGTGATGAGCAGTTCTTC.

The J gene is TRBJ2-7, the V gene TRBV5-6, with D hard to call. Looked up from germline, CDR1 is SGHDT and CDR2 is YYEEEE. The CDR3 is 11 residues long. V was clipped by 3 bases and J by 3 bases, with 4 bases between them. The CDR3 DNA follows: TGTGCCAGCAGCTGGGACTACGAGCAGTACTTC. Its protein is CASSWDYEQYF.

The chain couples TRBV5-6 to TRBJ1-1; D unclear. V lost 5 bases to trimming and J lost 1 base, with 6 bases between them. This CDR3 has 12 residues. Germline-derived CDR1 and CDR2 are SGHDT and YYEEEE. The CDR3 region has the DNA TGTGCCAGCAGGAGGGAGAACACTGAAGCTTTCTTT. Encoded protein: CASRRENTEAFF.

There are a few counts of this clone. CDR3 in amino acids: CAPQGQGTVDSSYEQYF. The CDR3 DNA reads TGTGCCCCCCAGGGACAGGGGACGGTTGATAGCTCCTACGAGCAGTACTTC. The chain carries TRBV11-2 and TRBJ2-7; 10 bases align to TRBD1. Germline loops: CDR1 SGHAT, CDR2 FQNNGV. This CDR3 spans 17 amino acids. V lost 11 bases, J lost 0 bases, and 16 bases stayed unmatched.

A few counts support this clone. The rearrangement uses TRBV30 and TRBJ1-1; TRBD1 might be the D (6 bases). Trimming removed 3 bases at V and 0 bases at J, with 11 bases between. The CDR3 extends over 14 amino acids. CDR1 and CDR2 (germline): GTSNPN, SVGIG (reference sequence). The CDR3 sequence: CAWSAGHLNTEAFF. The CDR3 bases are TGTGCCTGGAGCGCGGGACACCTGAACACTGAAGCTTTCTTT. The full variable domain, its missing parts supplied by reference TRBV30 and TRBJ1-1, is SQTIHQWPATLVQPVGSPLSLECTVEGTSNPNLYWYRQAAGRGLQLLFYSVGIGQISSEVPQNLSASRPQDRQFILSSKKLLLSDSGFYLCAWSAGHLNTEAFFGQGTRLTVV.

This chain joins TRBV10-3 and TRBJ1-3, with 8 bases fitting TRBD1. This CDR3 spans 14 amino acids. Germline lookup yields CDR1 ENHRY and CDR2 SYGVKD. The V gene end was trimmed by 7 bases and the J gene end by 4 bases; junction bases not matched to a gene: 6. DNA for the CDR3: TGTGCCATCATGGCAGGGGGCCTCGGAAACACCATATATTTT. Its protein product is CAIMAGGLGNTIYF.

V and J are TRBV5-1 and TRBJ2-1; 9 bases line up with TRBD2. Losses at the gene ends were 4 bases for V and 4 bases for J; bases not matched to a gene: 6. This CDR3 spans 15 amino acids. Germline-derived CDR1 and CDR2 are SGHRS and YFSETQ. CDR3 region: CASSPSGGTYNEQFF. Here the CDR3 DNA reads TGCGCCAGCAGCCCCAGCGGGGGGACGTACAATGAGCAGTTCTTC.